The rows below give T cell receptor beta chains drawn from one sample of a study of control samples from healthy donors and cancer patients. The method was immunoSEQ multiplex PCR; TCRdb's version includes in-frame clones alone and lacks a portion of them. The repertoire includes about 95,000 clones, about 88% of them detected once, and under 15% sits in the top ten. The source material was blood. The receptors were gathered from a woman in her 70s in good health. CDR3s include the opening cysteine and the closing phenylalanine or tryptophan. A D gene is named only where the DNA matches it firmly. Rows may omit the clone size; those that give it use once, few, many or a size class.

j_call d_call v_call cdr3_length clone_size cdr3_aa cdr3_nt
TRBJ2-1 - TRBV27 15 - CASQGSLSSYNEQFF TGTGCCAGCCAGGGTTCCCTTAGCTCCTACAATGAGCAGTTCTTC
TRBJ1-1 - TRBV6-5 14 - CASRPRRTNTEAFF TGTGCCAGCAGACCACGACGGACGAACACTGAAGCTTTCTTT
TRBJ2-7 - TRBV7-2 12 - CASSTDSGEQYF TGTGCCAGCAGCACCGACAGCGGGGAGCAGTACTTC
TRBJ2-3 - TRBV5-1 13 - CASSTPGADTQYF TGCGCCAGCAGCACTCCAGGGGCAGATACGCAGTATTTT
TRBJ2-3 - TRBV4-1 15 - CASSAVGGYTDTQYF TGCGCCAGCAGCGCCGTGGGGGGATACACAGATACGCAGTATTTT
TRBJ2-7 TRBD1 TRBV6-2/TRBV6-3 16 - CASSQPHTTGAGEQYF TGTGCCAGCAGTCAACCCCATACGACAGGGGCAGGGGAGCAGTACTTC
TRBJ1-1 - TRBV24-1 13 - CATSESTETEAFF TGTGCCACCAGTGAATCCACGGAGACTGAAGCTTTCTTT
TRBJ1-1 TRBD1 TRBV5-1 16 - CASSLGFRTGDTEAFF TGCGCCAGCAGCTTGGGGTTCAGGACAGGGGACACTGAAGCTTTCTTT
TRBJ2-2 TRBD1 TRBV9 14 - CASSTGQTSGELFF TGTGCCAGCAGCACGGGACAGACTTCCGGGGAGCTGTTTTTT
TRBJ2-1 - TRBV7-9 15 once CASSLVKRPRNEQFF TGTGCCAGCAGCTTAGTGAAGCGGCCTAGGAATGAGCAGTTCTTC
TRBJ2-1 - TRBV10-1 14 - CASSESGRDHEQFF TGCGCCAGCAGTGAGTCGGGAAGGGACCATGAGCAGTTCTTC
TRBJ1-1 - TRBV18 15 - CASSPARAMNTEAFF TGTGCCAGCTCACCAGCCAGGGCAATGAACACTGAAGCTTTCTTT
TRBJ1-1 - TRBV7-8 14 once CASSLIAANTEAFF TGTGCCAGCAGCTTAATAGCGGCTAACACTGAAGCTTTCTTT
TRBJ2-1 - TRBV5-1 11 - CASGRANEQFF TGCGCCAGCGGACGCGCAAATGAGCAGTTCTTC
TRBJ1-1 - TRBV13 14 - CASSLGRGGTGAFF TGTGCCAGCAGCTTAGGCCGCGGGGGCACTGGAGCTTTCTTT
TRBJ2-5 TRBD2 TRBV6-5 14 - CASSDYGRAETQYF TGTGCCAGCAGCGACTACGGGAGGGCCGAGACCCAGTACTTC
TRBJ1-1 - TRBV5-1 14 - CASSLVAGSTEAFF TGCGCCAGCAGCTTGGTTGCCGGGAGCACTGAAGCTTTCTTT
TRBJ1-1 - TRBV3-1/TRBV3-2 15 once CASSQERLLNTEAFF TGTGCCAGCAGCCAAGAAAGACTGTTGAACACTGAAGCTTTCTTT
TRBJ2-1 - TRBV4-2 18 - CASSQPIPSVLKYNEQFF TGTGCCAGCAGCCAACCCATCCCTTCCGTGCTCAAATACAATGAGCAGTTCTTC
TRBJ2-3 - TRBV5-8 12 - CASSPLADTQYF TGTGCCAGCAGCCCTTTAGCGGATACGCAGTATTTT
TRBJ2-1 - TRBV11-2 15 once CASSLVGGFPNEQFF TGTGCCAGCAGCTTAGTCGGGGGATTCCCCAATGAGCAGTTCTTC
TRBJ1-2 TRBD1 TRBV5-6 16 - CASSLLLTGTAVGYTF TGTGCCAGCAGCCTTCTTCTAACCGGGACAGCAGTTGGCTACACCTTC
TRBJ2-7 - TRBV11-1 11 - CASSLGTEQYF TGTGCCAGCAGCCTGGGAACAGAGCAGTACTTC
TRBJ2-1 TRBD2 TRBV6-4 15 - CASSPLAGGLNEQFF TGTGCCAGCAGTCCTCTAGCGGGGGGGCTTAATGAGCAGTTCTTC
TRBJ2-7 - TRBV7-9 12 - CASSFGPREQYF TGTGCCAGCAGCTTCGGCCCGAGGGAGCAGTACTTC
TRBJ2-1 TRBD1 TRBV12-3/TRBV12-4 13 - CASSLRGRNEQFF TGTGCCAGCAGTTTAAGGGGGCGGAATGAGCAGTTCTTC
TRBJ2-7 - TRBV5-1 11 - CASSLGGEQYF TGCGCCAGCAGCTTGGGTGGCGAGCAGTACTTC
TRBJ1-3 - TRBV2 15 few CASSRAWTYANTIYF TGTGCCAGCAGTCGGGCGTGGACCTACGCAAACACCATATATTTT